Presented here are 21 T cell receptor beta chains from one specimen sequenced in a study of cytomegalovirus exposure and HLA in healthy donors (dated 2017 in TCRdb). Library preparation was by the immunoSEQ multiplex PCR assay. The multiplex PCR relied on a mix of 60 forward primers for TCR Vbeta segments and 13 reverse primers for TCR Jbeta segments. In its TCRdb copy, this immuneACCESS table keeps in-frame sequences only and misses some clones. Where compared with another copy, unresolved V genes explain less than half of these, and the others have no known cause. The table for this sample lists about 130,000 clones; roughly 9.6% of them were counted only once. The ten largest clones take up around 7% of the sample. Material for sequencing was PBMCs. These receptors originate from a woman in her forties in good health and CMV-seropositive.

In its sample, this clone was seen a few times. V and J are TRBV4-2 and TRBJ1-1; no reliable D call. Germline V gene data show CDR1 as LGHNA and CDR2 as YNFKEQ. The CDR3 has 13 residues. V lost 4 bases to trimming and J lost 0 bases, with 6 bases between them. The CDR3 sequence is CASSPDLNTEAFF. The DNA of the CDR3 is TGTGCCAGCAGCCCGGACTTGAACACTGAAGCTTTCTTT.

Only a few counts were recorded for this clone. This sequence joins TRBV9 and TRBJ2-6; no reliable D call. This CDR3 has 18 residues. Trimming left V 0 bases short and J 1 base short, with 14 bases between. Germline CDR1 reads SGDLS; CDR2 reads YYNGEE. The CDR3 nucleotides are TGTGCCAGCAGCGTAGAATTTGCAGGCCCGTCTGGGGCCAACGTCCTGACTTTC. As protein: CASSVEFAGPSGANVLTF.

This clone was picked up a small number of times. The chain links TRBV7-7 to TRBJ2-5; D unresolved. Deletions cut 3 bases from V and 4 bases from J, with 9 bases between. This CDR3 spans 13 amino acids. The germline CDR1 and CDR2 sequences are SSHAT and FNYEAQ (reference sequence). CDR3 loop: CASSFGARETQYF. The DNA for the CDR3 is TGTGCCAGCAGCTTCGGAGCAAGAGAGACCCAGTACTTC. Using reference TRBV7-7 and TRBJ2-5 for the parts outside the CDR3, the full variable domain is GAGVSQSPRYKVTKRGQDVTLRCDPISSHATLYWYQQALGQGPEFLTYFNYEAQPDKSGLPSDRFSAERPEGSISTLTIQRTEQRDSAMYRCASSFGARETQYFGPGTRLLVL.

In nucleotides, the CDR3 is TGCAGTTTCGCCCCAGGGCCCCACGAGCAGTACTTC. It yields the protein CSFAPGPHEQYF. The V and J genes are TRBV29-1 and TRBJ2-5, with D possibly TRBD1 on 5 matching bases. The end of the DNA aligns better with TRBJ2-7, so the J call may be wrong. The germline CDR1 and CDR2 sequences are SQVTM and ANQGSEA. This CDR3 is built from 12 residues.

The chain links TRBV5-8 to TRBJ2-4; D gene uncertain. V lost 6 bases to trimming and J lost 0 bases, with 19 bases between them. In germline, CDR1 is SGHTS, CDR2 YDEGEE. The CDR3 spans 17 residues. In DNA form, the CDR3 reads TGTGCCAGCATCATTATATCGAGGAACCTAGCCAAAAACATTCAGTACTTC. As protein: CASIIISRNLAKNIQYF.

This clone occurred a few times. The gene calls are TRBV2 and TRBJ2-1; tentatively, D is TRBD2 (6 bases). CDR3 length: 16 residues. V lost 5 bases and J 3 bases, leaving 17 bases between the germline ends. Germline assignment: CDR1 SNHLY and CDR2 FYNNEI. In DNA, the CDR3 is TGTGCCAGCAGTCCTAACTTCCCGGGGGACTACAATGAGCAGTTCTTC. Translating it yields CASSPNFPGDYNEQFF.

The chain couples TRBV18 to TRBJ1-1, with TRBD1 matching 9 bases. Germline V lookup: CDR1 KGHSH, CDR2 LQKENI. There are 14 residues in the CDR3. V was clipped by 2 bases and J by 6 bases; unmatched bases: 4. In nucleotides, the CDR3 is TGTGCCAGCTCACCAACAGGGGGCGACGCTGAAGCTTTCTTT. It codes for CASSPTGGDAEAFF.

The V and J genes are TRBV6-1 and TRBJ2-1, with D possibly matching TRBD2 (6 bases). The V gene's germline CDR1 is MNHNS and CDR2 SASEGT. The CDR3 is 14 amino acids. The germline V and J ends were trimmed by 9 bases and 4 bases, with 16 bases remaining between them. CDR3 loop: CASGTGTPYNEQFF. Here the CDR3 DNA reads TGTGCCAGTGGTACCGGGACTCCTTACAATGAGCAGTTCTTC.

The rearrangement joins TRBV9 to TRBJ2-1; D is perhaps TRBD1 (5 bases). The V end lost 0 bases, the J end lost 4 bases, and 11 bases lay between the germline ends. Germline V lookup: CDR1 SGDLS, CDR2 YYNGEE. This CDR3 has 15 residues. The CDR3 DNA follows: TGTGCCAGCAGCGTAGCGACAGCTAATTACAATGAGCAGTTCTTC. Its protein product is CASSVATANYNEQFF.

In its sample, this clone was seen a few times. The chain's CDR3 is CASSRDRVLREQYF. The DNA for the CDR3 is TGTGCCAGCAGCCGGGACAGGGTCCTACGAGAGCAGTACTTC. The V gene is TRBV5-4, the J gene TRBJ2-7, with TRBD1 identical over 9 bases. The V gene's germline CDR1 is SGHNT and CDR2 YYREEE (reference sequence). V trimming: 4 bases; J trimming: 7 bases; junction bases outside the gene matches: 9. This CDR3 contains 14 residues.

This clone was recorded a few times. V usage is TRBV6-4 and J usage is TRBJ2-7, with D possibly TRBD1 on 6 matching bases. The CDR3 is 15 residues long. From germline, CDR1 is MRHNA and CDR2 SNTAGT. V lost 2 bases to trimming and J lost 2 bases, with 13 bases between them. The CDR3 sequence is CASSDRTGQAYEQYF. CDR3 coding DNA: TGTGCCAGCAGTGACCGCACAGGGCAGGCCTACGAGCAGTACTTC.

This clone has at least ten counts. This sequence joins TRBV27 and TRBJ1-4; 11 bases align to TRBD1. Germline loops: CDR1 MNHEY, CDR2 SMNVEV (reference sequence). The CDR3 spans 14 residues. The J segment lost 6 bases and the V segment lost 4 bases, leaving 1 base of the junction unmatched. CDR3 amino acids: CASSSGQGDEKLFF. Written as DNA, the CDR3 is TGTGCCAGCAGTTCGGGACAGGGGGATGAAAAACTGTTTTTT.

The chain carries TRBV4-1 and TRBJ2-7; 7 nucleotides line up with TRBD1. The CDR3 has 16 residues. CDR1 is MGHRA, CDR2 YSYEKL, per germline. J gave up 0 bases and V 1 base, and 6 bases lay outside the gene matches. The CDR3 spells CASSQGTGIPSYEQYF. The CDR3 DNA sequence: TGCGCCAGCAGCCAAGGGACAGGAATCCCCTCCTACGAGCAGTACTTC.

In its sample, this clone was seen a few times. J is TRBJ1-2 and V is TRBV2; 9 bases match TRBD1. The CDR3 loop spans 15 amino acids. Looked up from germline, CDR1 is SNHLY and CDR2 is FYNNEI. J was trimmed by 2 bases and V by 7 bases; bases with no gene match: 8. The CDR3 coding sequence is TGTGCCAGCACCAGCAACAGGGGGCTGAACTATGGCTACACCTTC. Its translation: CASTSNRGLNYGYTF. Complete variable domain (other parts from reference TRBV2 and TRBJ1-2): EPEVTQTPSHQVTQMGQEVILRCVPISNHLYFYWYRQILGQKVEFLVSFYNNEISEKSEIFDDQFSVERPDGSNFTLKIRSTKLEDSAMYFCASTSNRGLNYGYTFGSGTRLTVV.

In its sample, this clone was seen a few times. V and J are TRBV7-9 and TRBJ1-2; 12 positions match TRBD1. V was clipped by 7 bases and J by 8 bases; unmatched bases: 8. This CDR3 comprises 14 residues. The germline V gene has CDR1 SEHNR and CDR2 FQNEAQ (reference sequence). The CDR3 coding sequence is TGTGCCAGCATCCCCGGGACAGGGGGCGGGGGCTACACCTTC. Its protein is CASIPGTGGGGYTF.

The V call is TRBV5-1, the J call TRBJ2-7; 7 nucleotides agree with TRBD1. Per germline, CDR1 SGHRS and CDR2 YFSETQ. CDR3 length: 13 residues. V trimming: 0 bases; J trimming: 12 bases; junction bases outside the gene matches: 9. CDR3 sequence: CASSLGTGEKGYF. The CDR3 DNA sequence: TGCGCCAGCAGCTTGGGGACAGGAGAGAAGGGGTACTTC.

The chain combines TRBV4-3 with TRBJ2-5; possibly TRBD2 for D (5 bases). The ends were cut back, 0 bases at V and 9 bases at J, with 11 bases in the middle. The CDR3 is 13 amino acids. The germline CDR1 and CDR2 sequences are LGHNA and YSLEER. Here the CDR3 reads CASSQDRGKPQYF. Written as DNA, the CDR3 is TGCGCCAGCAGCCAAGATCGAGGGAAACCCCAGTACTTC.

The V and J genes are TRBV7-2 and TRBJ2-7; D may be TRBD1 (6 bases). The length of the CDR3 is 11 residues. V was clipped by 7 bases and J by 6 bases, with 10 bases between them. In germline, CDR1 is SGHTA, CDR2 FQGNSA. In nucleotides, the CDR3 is TGTGCCAGCACCCAGGGGTCCGAGCAGTACTTC. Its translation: CASTQGSEQYF.

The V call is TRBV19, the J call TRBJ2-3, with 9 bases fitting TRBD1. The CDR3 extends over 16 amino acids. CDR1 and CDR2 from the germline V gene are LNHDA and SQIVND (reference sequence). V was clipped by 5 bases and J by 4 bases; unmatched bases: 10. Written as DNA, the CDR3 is TGTGCCAGTAGTCACCCTAACAGGGGGCTCGCAGATACGCAGTATTTT. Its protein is CASSHPNRGLADTQYF.

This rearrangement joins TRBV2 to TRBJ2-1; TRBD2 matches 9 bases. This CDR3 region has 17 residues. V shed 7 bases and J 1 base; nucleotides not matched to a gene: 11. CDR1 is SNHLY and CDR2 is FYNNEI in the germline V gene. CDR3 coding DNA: TGTGCCAGCAACCGGCTAGCGGGGTTAAGATCCTACAATGAGCAGTTCTTC. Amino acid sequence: CASNRLAGLRSYNEQFF.

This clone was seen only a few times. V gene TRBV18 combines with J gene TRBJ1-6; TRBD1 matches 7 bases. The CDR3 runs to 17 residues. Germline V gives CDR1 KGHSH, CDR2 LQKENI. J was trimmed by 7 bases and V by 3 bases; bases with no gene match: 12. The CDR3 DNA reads TGTGCCAGCTCACCGAGCGCGATCGGGACAGCCAATTCACCCCTCCACTTT. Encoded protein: CASSPSAIGTANSPLHF.